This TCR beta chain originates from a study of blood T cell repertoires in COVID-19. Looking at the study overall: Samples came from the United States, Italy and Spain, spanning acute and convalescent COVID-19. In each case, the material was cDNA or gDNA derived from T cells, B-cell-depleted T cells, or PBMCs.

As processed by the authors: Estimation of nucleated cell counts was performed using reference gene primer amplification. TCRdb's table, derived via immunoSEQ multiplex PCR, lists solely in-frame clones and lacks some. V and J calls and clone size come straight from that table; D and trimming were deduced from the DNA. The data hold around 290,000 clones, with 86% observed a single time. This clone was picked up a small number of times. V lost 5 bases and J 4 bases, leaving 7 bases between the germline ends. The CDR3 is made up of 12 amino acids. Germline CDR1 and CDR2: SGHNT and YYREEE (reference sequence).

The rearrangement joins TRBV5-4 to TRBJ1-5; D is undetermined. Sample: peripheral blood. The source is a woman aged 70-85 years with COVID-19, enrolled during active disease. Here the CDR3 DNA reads TGTGCCAGCAGTCTCCCTAATCAGCCCCAGCATTTT. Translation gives CASSLPNQPQHF.